These 13 T cell receptor beta chains share one sample of origin, sequenced in a study of identical twins. TCRdb called the 5' RACE reads again in MiXCR, with one record for every CDR3 protein. The profile shows 450,000 or so distinct CDR3 sequences, about 13% of them singletons. A further study also used this sample, focusing on yellow fever vaccine responses in identical twins.

Sequenced: CD4+ T cells sorted from blood. The receptors stem from a woman under 30 in good health.

This clonotype turned up a few times. This rearrangement joins TRBV5-1 to TRBJ2-3; D is undetermined. The CDR3 length is 17 residues. Germline V gene data show CDR1 as SGHRS and CDR2 as YFSETQ. V lost 4 bases to trimming and J lost 0 bases, with 18 bases between them. CDR3 loop: CASSRTRAPASTDTQYF. The CDR3, as DNA: TGCGCCAGCAGCAGAACAAGGGCTCCCGCTAGCACAGATACGCAGTATTTT.

The chain carries TRBV3-1 and TRBJ2-1, with TRBD2 matching over 13 bases. After removal of 1 base from V and 8 bases from J, the junction contained 2 bases not matched to a gene. Germline V gives CDR1 LGHDT, CDR2 YNNKEL (reference sequence). The CDR3 covers 15 residues. CDR3 bases: TGTGCCAGCAGCCAAGGGACTAGCGGGAGCGATGAGCAGTTCTTC. Its protein product is CASSQGTSGSDEQFF.

This clonotype has just a few counts. The genes are TRBV20-1 and TRBJ2-3; 10 bases are shared with TRBD2. This CDR3 has 15 amino acids. From germline, CDR1 is DFQATT and CDR2 SNEGSKA (reference sequence). V lost 3 bases, J lost 2 bases, and 5 bases stayed unmatched. The CDR3 DNA sequence: TGCAGTGCTAGTCTTAGCGGGGGGATCACAGATACGCAGTATTTT. Its translation: CSASLSGGITDTQYF.

This clonotype was detected a few times. This chain connects TRBV12-3 or TRBV12-4 to TRBJ2-7; a possible D gene is TRBD2 (6 bases). CDR3 size: 18 residues. Trimming removed 0 bases at V and 3 bases at J, with 21 bases between. CDR3 sequence (DNA): TGTGCCAGCAGTTTAGCTCCTCCGGGACTCTTACCTGGCTACGAGCAGTACTTC. Its translation: CASSLAPPGLLPGYEQYF.

This clonotype was detected many times. The chain recombines TRBV29-1 with TRBJ2-7, with 10 bases aligning to TRBD2. Germline CDR1 and CDR2: SQVTM and ANQGSEA. The junction had 6 bases not matched to a gene; V was cut back by 7 bases and J by 3 bases. CDR3 length: 13 residues. The CDR3 coding sequence is TGCAGCGCCATTAGCGGGAGGATCTACGAGCAGTACTTC. Translating it yields CSAISGRIYEQYF.

This clonotype has at least ten counts. V and J are TRBV10-3 and TRBJ2-1; TRBD1 aligns across 11 bases. V lost 6 bases, J lost 7 bases, and 5 bases stayed unmatched. The CDR3 has 14 amino acids. CDR1 is ENHRY and CDR2 is SYGVKD in the germline V gene. CDR3 in DNA: TGTGCCATCAGACCCCGGGACAGGGGGAATGAGCAGTTCTTC. Residues: CAIRPRDRGNEQFF.

This chain uses TRBV29-1 with TRBJ2-3, with D hard to call. The CDR3 loop spans 12 amino acids. CDR1 SQVTM and CDR2 ANQGSEA come from the germline V gene. V was pared by 3 bases and J by 4 bases, with 8 bases between. The CDR3 coding sequence is TGCAGCGTTGATAAGCAGGCAGATACGCAGTATTTT. Residues: CSVDKQADTQYF.

This clonotype has a count of ten or more. The chain combines TRBV10-3 with TRBJ1-2; TRBD1 might be the D (5 bases). Germline CDR1 and CDR2: ENHRY and SYGVKD. The CDR3 runs to 14 residues. With 6 bases removed from V and 3 bases from J, the gap between germline ends came to 14 bases. For the CDR3, the DNA is TGTGCCATCAGCGAACCTGACAGAGACTATGGCTACACCTTC. Translation: CAISEPDRDYGYTF.

This clonotype showed up just a few times. The chain links TRBV7-2 to TRBJ1-4, with D unclear. This CDR3 has 16 residues. CDR1 and CDR2 from the germline V gene are SGHTA and FQGNSA. Trimming took off 1 base at V and 8 bases at J, with 17 bases between the two ends. The CDR3 spells CASSLGVLGFEEKLFF. The CDR3 nucleotides read TGTGCCAGCAGCTTAGGGGTTTTGGGGTTTGAAGAAAAACTGTTTTTT.

V and J are TRBV4-3 and TRBJ2-1; D is perhaps TRBD2 (6 bases). Looked up from germline, CDR1 is LGHNA and CDR2 is YSLEER. V gave up 2 bases and J gave up 8 bases, with 19 bases separating them. The CDR3 contains 16 residues. CDR3 bases: TGCGCCAGCAGCCAAATTGGGCTAGCCTCGGGGGATGAGCAGTTCTTC. Protein: CASSQIGLASGDEQFF.

The J gene is TRBJ2-1, the V gene TRBV7-9, with TRBD2 identical over 7 bases. Germline V gene lookup returns CDR1 SEHNR and CDR2 FQNEAQ (reference sequence). The V gene end was trimmed by 3 bases and the J gene end by 8 bases; junction bases not matched to a gene: 1. The CDR3 runs to 12 residues. In DNA, the CDR3 is TGTGCCAGCAGCTTCAGCGGGGATGAGCAGTTCTTC. Residues: CASSFSGDEQFF.

This clonotype was counted many times. The chain is built from TRBV7-2 and TRBJ1-2; D might be TRBD1 (5 bases). CDR1 SGHTA and CDR2 FQGNSA come from the germline V gene. The CDR3 length is 15 residues. V lost 1 base to trimming and J lost 4 bases, with 13 bases between them. In nucleotides, the CDR3 is TGTGCCAGCAGCTTAGGCGCGGGGCAGGGCTATGGCTACACCTTC. Its translation: CASSLGAGQGYGYTF.

This chain connects TRBV4-2 to TRBJ2-4; 8 nucleotides match TRBD1. V gave up 2 bases and J gave up 1 base; unmatched junction bases: 4. This CDR3 region has 16 residues. Germline values: CDR1 LGHNA, CDR2 YNFKEQ. This chain's CDR3 is CASSQNRGAAKNIQYF. In DNA form, the CDR3 reads TGTGCCAGCAGCCAAAACAGGGGGGCGGCCAAAAACATTCAGTACTTC.